The clone carrying this T cell receptor (beta chain) was observed many times. The junction departs from the called germline gene at one end, perhaps through a read error. These data originate in a study of T cells in Graves' hyperthyroidism and ophthalmopathy. Amplification of TCR beta CDR3 regions used RNA as the template. RT-PCR in the first round (using the HTBI primer set) targeted the TCR CDR3. TCRdb called the multiplex PCR reads again in MiXCR, with one record for every CDR3 protein. Of roughly 530,000 distinct CDR3 sequences in the sample, 17% were seen once. Source material: blood. This receptor was identified in a woman aged 18-29 years with Graves' ophthalmopathy.

The CDR3 loop reads CAGSFRLVNTEAFF. CDR3 in DNA: TGTGCCGGCAGTTTCAGGCTGGTAAACACTGAAGCTTTCTTT. J is TRBJ1-1 and V is TRBV28; D unclear. This CDR3 region has 14 residues. Germline CDR1 MDHEN, CDR2 SYDVKM. Together with reference TRBV28 and TRBJ1-1, the CDR3 gives the full variable domain: DVKVTQSSRYLVKRTGEKVFLECVQDMDHENMFWYRQDPGLGLRLIYFSYDVKMKEKGDIPEGYSVSREKKERFSLILESASTNQTSMYLCAGSFRLVNTEAFFGQGTRLTVV.